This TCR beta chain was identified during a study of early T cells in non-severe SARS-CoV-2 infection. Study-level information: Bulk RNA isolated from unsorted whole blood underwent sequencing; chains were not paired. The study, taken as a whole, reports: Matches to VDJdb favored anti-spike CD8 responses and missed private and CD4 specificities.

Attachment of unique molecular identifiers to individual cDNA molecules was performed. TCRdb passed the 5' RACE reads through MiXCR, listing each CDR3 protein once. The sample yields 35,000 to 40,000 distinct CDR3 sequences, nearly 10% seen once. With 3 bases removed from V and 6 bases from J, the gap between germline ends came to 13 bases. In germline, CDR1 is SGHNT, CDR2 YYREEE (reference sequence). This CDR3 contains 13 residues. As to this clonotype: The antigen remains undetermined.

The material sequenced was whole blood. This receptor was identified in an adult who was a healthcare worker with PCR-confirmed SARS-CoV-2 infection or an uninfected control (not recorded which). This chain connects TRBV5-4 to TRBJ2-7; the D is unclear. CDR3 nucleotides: TGTGCCAGCAGCTCGGACGGTTGGGGCGAGCAGTACTTC. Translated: CASSSDGWGEQYF.